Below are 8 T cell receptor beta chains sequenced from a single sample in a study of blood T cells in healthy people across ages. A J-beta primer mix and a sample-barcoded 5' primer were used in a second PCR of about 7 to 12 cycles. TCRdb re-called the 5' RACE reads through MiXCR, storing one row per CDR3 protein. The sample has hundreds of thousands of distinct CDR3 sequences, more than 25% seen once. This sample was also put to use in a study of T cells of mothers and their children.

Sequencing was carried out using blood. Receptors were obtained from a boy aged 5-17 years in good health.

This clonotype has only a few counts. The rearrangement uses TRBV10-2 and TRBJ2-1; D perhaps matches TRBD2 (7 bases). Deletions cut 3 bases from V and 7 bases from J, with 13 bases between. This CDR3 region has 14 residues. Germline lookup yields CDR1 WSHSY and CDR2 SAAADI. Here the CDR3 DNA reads TGCGCCAGCAGTGACGGGGGGCTATTTAATGAGCAGTTCTTC. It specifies CASSDGGLFNEQFF.

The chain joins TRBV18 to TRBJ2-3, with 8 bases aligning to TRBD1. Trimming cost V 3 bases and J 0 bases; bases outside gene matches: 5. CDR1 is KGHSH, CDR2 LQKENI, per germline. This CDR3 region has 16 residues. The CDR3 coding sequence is TGTGCCAGCTCACCGTCGACAGGGGCGAGCACAGATACGCAGTATTTT. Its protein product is CASSPSTGASTDTQYF.

The CDR3 spells CASSFWSNEQFF. The CDR3 nucleotides read TGTGCCAGCAGCTTTTGGTCGAATGAGCAGTTCTTC. The genes are TRBV5-4 and TRBJ2-5; D is unclear. The J call may be wrong; the DNA end is better matched by TRBJ2-1. The V gene's germline CDR1 is SGHNT and CDR2 YYREEE (reference sequence). The CDR3 consists of 12 residues.

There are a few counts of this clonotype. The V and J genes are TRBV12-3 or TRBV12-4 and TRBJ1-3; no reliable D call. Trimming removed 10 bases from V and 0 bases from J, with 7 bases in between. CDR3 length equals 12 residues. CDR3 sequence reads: CATRSSGNTIYF. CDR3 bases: TGTGCCACCCGTTCCTCTGGAAACACCATATATTTT.

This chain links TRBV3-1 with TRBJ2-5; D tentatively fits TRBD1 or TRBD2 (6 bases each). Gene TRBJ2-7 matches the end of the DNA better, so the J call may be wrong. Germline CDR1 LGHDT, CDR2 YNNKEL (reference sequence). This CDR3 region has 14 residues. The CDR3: CASSQWGLRGEQYF. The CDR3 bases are TGTGCCAGCAGCCAATGGGGACTCAGGGGCGAGCAGTACTTC.

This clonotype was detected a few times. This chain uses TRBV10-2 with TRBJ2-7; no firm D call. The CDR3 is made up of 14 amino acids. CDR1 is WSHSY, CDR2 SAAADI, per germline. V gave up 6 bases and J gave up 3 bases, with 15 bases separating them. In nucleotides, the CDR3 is TGCGCCAGCAGGGGCAGGCAGACGGACTACGAGCAGTACTTC. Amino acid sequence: CASRGRQTDYEQYF.

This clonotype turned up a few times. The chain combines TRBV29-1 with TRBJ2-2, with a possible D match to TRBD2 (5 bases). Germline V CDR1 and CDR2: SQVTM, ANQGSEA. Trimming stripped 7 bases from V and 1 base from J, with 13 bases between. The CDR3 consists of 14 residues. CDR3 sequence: CSARARENTGELFF. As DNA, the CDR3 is TGCAGCGCCCGAGCGAGGGAGAACACCGGGGAGCTGTTTTTT.

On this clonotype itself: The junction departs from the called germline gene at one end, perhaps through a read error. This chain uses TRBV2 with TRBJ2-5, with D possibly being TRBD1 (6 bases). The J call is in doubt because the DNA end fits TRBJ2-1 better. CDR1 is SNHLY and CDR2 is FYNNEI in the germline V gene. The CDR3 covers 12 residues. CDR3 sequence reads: CASSEAGVEQFF. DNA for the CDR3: TGTGCCAGCAGCGAAGCAGGGGTTGAGCAGTTCTTC.